This is a list of T cell receptor beta chains from one sample in a study of response to subunit inactivated influenza vaccine. TCRdb re-called the RT-PCR reads through MiXCR, storing one row per CDR3 protein. The table has around 480,000 distinct CDR3 sequences, 15% to 20% seen once. This sample comprised CD4+ T cells sorted from PBMCs, obtained 23 to 25 months after vaccination. These receptor sequences come from a man between 50 and 69 years old who received an inactivated influenza vaccine. The CDR3 runs from the conserved cysteine through the conserved F or W. A D gene is named only where the DNA matches it firmly. Clone sizes are given selectively: once, few, many, or a class where the clone is expanded.

v_gene	abundance	d_gene	j_gene	CDR3aa	CDR3nt
TRBV2	NA	TRBD2	TRBJ2-2	CASRPTSGGAGELFF	TGTGCCAGCAGACCGACTAGCGGGGGGGCCGGGGAGCTGTTTTTT
TRBV7-8	few	TRBD1	TRBJ2-1	CASSLGRTGGIQFF	TGTGCCAGCAGCTTAGGTCGGACAGGTGGGATTCAGTTCTTC
TRBV10-2	NA	TRBD2	TRBJ2-7	CASSDVGTSSYEQYF	TGCGCCAGCAGTGATGTCGGGACTAGCTCCTACGAGCAGTACTTC
TRBV5-5	NA	NA	TRBJ2-3	CASSGDPSTDTQYF	TGTGCCAGCAGCGGGGATCCTAGCACAGATACGCAGTATTTT
TRBV4-1	NA	TRBD2	TRBJ2-1	CASSQGVAGVYNEQFF	TGCGCCAGCAGCCAAGGGGTAGCGGGGGTCTACAATGAGCAGTTCTTC
TRBV10-3	NA	NA	TRBJ1-1	CAIRETTGMNTEAFF	TGTGCCATCAGGGAAACAACAGGGATGAACACTGAAGCTTTCTTT
TRBV7-2	NA	NA	TRBJ2-1	CASSSNPSSYNEQFF	TGTGCCAGCAGCTCTAACCCAAGCTCCTACAATGAGCAGTTCTTC
TRBV4-2	NA	TRBD2	TRBJ2-1	CASRQGLADYNEQFF	TGTGCCAGCAGACAGGGACTAGCGGACTACAATGAGCAGTTCTTC
TRBV12-3/TRBV12-4	many	NA	TRBJ1-1	CASTGGGLTEAFF	TGTGCCAGCACTGGGGGAGGTCTCACTGAAGCTTTCTTT
TRBV20-1	many	NA	TRBJ1-6	CSASTSGALHF	TGCAGTGCTAGTACATCCGGGGCCCTCCACTTT
TRBV10-3	NA	NA	TRBJ1-1	CAISDPPSGGLAEAFF	TGTGCCATCAGTGATCCCCCGTCTGGGGGCCTGGCTGAAGCTTTCTTT
TRBV12-3/TRBV12-4	few	TRBD1	TRBJ1-1	CASSQDRPNTEAFF	TGTGCCAGCAGCCAGGACAGGCCGAACACTGAAGCTTTCTTT
TRBV5-5	NA	NA	TRBJ2-1	CAIPPWTIYNEQFF	TGTGCCATTCCCCCGTGGACCATATACAATGAGCAGTTCTTC
TRBV5-1	many	NA	TRBJ2-6	CASSSQSSGANVLTF	TGCGCCAGCAGCTCCCAGAGCTCTGGGGCCAACGTCCTGACTTTC
TRBV7-9	many	NA	TRBJ2-5	CASSRSGVGETQYF	TGTGCCAGCAGCCGCTCGGGAGTAGGGGAGACCCAGTACTTC
TRBV2	many	NA	TRBJ2-2	CASRNRVSTGELFF	TGTGCCAGCAGGAACAGGGTTTCCACCGGGGAGCTGTTTTTT
TRBV29-1	NA	TRBD2	TRBJ2-5	CSAYTSGSKETQYF	TGCAGCGCCTACACTAGCGGGTCTAAAGAGACCCAGTACTTC